This is a list of T cell receptor beta chains from one sample in a study of blood T cell repertoires in COVID-19. TCRdb keeps only in-frame clones here, not all; method: immunoSEQ multiplex PCR. The sample has some 340,000 clones, around 83% seen once. Sequenced input: PBMCs or T cells enriched from blood (not recorded which). All receptors derive from a woman aged 45-60 years who had recovered from COVID-19. Both conserved end residues are part of each CDR3. D genes are given only for firm matches. For some rows the clone size is stated as once, few or many, or as a class when expanded; others skip it.

clone size	D gene	V gene	J gene	CDR3 DNA	CDR3 protein
.	TRBD1	TRBV30	TRBJ1-2	TGTGCCTGGAGTGTAAATCAGGGGGCGGATGGCTACACCTTC	CAWSVNQGADGYTF
few	.	TRBV2	TRBJ2-2	TGTGCCAGCAGTGTAGAGAGGGAAGCCGGGGAGCTGTTTTTT	CASSVEREAGELFF
.	.	TRBV6-2/TRBV6-3	TRBJ2-7	TGTGCCAGCAGTTATTTAGCGGAGTCCTACGAGCAGTACTTC	CASSYLAESYEQYF
.	.	TRBV19	TRBJ1-5	TGTGCCACACAAGAAGGAGTATTCGGCAATCAGCCCCAGCATTTT	CATQEGVFGNQPQHF
.	.	TRBV9	TRBJ1-1	TGTGCCAGCAGCGTAGGAACAGGGTGGAGCACTGAAGCTTTCTTT	CASSVGTGWSTEAFF
.	.	TRBV5-6	TRBJ1-2	TGTGCCAGCAGCCCTAGTGGGGCTTCACTCTATGGCTACACCTTC	CASSPSGASLYGYTF
.	.	TRBV27	TRBJ1-1	TGTGCCAGCAGTCCTCCTCCGGGGTACATGAACACTGAAGCTTTCTTT	CASSPPPGYMNTEAFF
once	.	TRBV6-2/TRBV6-3	TRBJ2-7	TGTGCCAGCAGTTACCCGCCACTAACCTACGAGCAGTACTTC	CASSYPPLTYEQYF
.	.	TRBV19	TRBJ2-1	TGTGCCAGTGGTACTACTAGTCCCCCTGAGCAGTTCTTC	CASGTTSPPEQFF
.	.	TRBV27	TRBJ1-4	TGTGCCAGCAGTTTATATTCAGGTGAAAAACTGTTTTTT	CASSLYSGEKLFF
.	.	TRBV2	TRBJ2-7	TGTGCCAGCATTCCTAGGGGGGCGAGACAGGGAAATTTCTACGAGCAGTACTTC	CASIPRGARQGNFYEQYF
.	.	TRBV5-6	TRBJ1-2	TGTGCCAGCAGCTTGGGGGGGCTCAGAGCCACCTTC	CASSLGGLRATF
.	TRBD2	TRBV3-1/TRBV3-2	TRBJ2-3	TGTGCCAGCAGCCAAGTGGCCCGACTCCCTAGCGGGAGGGCCCGGGATACGCAGTATTTT	CASSQVARLPSGRARDTQYF